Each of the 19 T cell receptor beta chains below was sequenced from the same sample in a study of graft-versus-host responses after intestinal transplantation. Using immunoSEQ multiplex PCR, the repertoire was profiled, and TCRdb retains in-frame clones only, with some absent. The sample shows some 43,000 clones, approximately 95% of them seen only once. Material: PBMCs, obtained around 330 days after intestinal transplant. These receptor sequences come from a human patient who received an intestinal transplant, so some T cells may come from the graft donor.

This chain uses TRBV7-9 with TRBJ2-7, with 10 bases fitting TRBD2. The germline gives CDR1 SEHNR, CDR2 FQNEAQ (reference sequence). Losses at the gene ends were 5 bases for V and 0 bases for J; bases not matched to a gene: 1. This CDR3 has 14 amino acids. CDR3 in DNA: TGTGCCAGCAGCCGACTAGCGGGCTCCTACGAGCAGTACTTC. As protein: CASSRLAGSYEQYF.

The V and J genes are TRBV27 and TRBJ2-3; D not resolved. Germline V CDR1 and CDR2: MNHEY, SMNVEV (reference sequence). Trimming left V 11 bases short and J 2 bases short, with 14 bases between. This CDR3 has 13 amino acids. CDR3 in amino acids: CASLLKLTDTQYF. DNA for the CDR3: TGTGCCTCACTCCTGAAGCTCACAGATACGCAGTATTTT.

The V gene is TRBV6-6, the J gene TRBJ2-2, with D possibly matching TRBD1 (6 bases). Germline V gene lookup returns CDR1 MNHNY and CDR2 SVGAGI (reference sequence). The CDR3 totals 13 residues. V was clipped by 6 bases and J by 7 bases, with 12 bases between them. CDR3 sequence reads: CASRTGIRGELFF. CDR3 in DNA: TGTGCCAGCAGGACAGGTATTCGCGGGGAGCTGTTTTTT.

CDR3 in amino acids: CASSVEVGTEAFF. In nucleotides, the CDR3 is TGTGCCAGCAGCGTAGAGGTGGGGACTGAAGCTTTCTTT. The chain uses TRBV9 and TRBJ1-1, with D unresolved. CDR3 size: 13 residues. V lost 0 bases and J lost 5, with 8 bases in between. CDR1 is SGDLS, CDR2 YYNGEE, per germline.

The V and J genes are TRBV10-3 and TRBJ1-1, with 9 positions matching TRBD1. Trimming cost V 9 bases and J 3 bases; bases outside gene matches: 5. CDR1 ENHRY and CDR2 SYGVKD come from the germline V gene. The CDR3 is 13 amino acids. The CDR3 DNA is TGTGCCATAACCGGACAGGGGTACACTGAAGCTTTCTTT. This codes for CAITGQGYTEAFF.

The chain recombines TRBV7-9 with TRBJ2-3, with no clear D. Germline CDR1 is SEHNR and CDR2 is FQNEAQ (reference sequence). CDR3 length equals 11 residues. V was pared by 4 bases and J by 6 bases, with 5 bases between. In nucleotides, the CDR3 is TGTGCCAGCAGCTCCTCCGATACGCAGTATTTT. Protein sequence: CASSSSDTQYF. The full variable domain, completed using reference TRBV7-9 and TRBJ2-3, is DTGVSQNPRHKITKRGQNVTFRCDPISEHNRLYWYRQTLGQGPEFLTYFQNEAQLEKSRLLSDRFSAERPKGSFSTLEIQRTEQGDSAMYLCASSSSDTQYFGPGTRLTVL.

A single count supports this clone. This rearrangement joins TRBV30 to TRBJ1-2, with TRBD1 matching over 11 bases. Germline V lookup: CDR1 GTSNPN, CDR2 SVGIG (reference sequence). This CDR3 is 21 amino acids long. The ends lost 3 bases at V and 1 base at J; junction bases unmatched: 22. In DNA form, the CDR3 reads TGTGCCTGGAGGGACTCGGACAGGGGGCTACCGCTTACTGAGGGTAACTATGGCTACACCTTC. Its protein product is CAWRDSDRGLPLTEGNYGYTF.

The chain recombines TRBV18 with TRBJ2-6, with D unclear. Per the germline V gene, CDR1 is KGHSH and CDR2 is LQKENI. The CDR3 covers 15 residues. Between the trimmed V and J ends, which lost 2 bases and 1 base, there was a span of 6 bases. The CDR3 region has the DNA TGTGCCAGCTCACCATTGACTTCTGGGGCCAACGTCCTGACTTTC. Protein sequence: CASSPLTSGANVLTF.

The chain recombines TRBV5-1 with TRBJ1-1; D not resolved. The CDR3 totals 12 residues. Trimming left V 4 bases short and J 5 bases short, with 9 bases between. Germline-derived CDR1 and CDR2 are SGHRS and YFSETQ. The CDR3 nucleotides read TGCGCCAGCAGCCTCTCTGCTACTGAAGCTTTCTTT. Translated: CASSLSATEAFF.

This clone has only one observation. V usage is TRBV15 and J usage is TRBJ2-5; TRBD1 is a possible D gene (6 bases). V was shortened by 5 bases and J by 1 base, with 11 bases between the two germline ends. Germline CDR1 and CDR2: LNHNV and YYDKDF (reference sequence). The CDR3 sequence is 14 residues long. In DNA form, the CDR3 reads TGTGCCACCAGCGCCGAGGACAGCCAAGAGACCCAGTACTTC. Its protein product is CATSAEDSQETQYF.

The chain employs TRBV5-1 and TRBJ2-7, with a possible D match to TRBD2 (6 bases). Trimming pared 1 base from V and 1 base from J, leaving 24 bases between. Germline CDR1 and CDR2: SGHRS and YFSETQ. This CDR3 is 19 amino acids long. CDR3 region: CASSLKPALAFPRSYEQYF. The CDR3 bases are TGCGCCAGCAGCTTGAAGCCCGCGCTAGCGTTTCCGCGGTCCTACGAGCAGTACTTC.

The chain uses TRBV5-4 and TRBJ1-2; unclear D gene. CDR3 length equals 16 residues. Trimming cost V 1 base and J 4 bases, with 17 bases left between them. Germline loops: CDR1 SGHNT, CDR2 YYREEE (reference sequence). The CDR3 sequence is CASSLWNRRPTYGYTF. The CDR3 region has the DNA TGTGCCAGCAGCTTGTGGAATCGGCGCCCTACCTATGGCTACACCTTC.

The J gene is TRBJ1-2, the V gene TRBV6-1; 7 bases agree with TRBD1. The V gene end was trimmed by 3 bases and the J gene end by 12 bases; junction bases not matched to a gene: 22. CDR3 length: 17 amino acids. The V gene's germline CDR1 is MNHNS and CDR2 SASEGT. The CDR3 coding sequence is TGTGCCAGCAGTGATGGAGGAGGGGGCGCCCCCTTCCGAGATGACACCTTC. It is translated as CASSDGGGGAPFRDDTF.

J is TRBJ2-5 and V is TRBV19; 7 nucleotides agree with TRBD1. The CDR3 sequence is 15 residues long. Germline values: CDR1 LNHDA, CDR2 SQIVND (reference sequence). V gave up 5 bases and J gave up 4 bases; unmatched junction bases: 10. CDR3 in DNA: TGTGCCAGTAGTCTACGTTTGACAGGGCCAGAGACCCAGTACTTC. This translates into CASSLRLTGPETQYF.

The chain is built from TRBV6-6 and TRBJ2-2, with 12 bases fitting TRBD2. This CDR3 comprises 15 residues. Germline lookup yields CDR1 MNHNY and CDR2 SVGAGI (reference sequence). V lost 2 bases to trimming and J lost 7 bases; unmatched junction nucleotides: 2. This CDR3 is CASSYGGLAGGELFF. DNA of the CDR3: TGTGCCAGCAGTTACGGGGGACTAGCGGGCGGGGAGCTGTTTTTT.

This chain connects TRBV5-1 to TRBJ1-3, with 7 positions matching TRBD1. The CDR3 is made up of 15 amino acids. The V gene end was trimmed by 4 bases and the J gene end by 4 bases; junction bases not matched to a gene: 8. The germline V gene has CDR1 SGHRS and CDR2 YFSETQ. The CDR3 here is CASSRTGERGNTIYF. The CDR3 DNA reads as TGCGCCAGCAGCCGGACAGGCGAGAGGGGAAACACCATATATTTT.

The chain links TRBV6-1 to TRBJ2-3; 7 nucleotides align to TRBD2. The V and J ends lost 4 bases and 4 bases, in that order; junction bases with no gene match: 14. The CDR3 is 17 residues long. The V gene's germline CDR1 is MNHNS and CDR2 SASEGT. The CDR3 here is CASSGTDRSSGADTQYF. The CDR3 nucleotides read TGTGCCAGCAGTGGAACGGACCGCTCTAGCGGAGCAGATACGCAGTATTTT.

The CDR3 spells CASSRDGTSASYEQYF. For the CDR3, the DNA is TGTGCCAGCAGCAGAGACGGGACTAGCGCTTCCTACGAGCAGTACTTC. The chain combines TRBV11-3 with TRBJ2-5; TRBD2 matches at 10 bases. Matching the DNA end better, TRBJ2-7 makes the J call doubtful. Germline V gene data show CDR1 as SGHNT and CDR2 as YENEEA. The CDR3 runs to 16 residues.

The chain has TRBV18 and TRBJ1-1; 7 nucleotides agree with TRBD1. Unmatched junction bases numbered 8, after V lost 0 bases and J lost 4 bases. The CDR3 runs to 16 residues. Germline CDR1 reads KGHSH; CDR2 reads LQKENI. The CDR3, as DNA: TGTGCCAGCTCACCACCGTTCGGGACAGTGGTCACTGAAGCTTTCTTT. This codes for CASSPPFGTVVTEAFF.